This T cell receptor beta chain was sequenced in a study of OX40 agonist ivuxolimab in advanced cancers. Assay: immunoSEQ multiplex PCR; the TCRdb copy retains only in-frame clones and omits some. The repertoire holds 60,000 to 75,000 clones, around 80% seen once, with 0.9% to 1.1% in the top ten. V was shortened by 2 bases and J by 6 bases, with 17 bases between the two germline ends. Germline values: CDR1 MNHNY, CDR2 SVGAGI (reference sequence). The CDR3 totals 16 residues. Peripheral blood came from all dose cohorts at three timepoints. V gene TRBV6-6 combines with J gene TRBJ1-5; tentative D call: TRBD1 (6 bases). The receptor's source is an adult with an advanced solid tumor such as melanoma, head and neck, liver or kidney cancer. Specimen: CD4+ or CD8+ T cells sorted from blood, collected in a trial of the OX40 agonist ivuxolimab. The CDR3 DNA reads TGTGCCAGCAGTTACGCGACAGGCTTCCAATCTCAGCCCCAGCATTTT. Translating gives CASSYATGFQSQPQHF.